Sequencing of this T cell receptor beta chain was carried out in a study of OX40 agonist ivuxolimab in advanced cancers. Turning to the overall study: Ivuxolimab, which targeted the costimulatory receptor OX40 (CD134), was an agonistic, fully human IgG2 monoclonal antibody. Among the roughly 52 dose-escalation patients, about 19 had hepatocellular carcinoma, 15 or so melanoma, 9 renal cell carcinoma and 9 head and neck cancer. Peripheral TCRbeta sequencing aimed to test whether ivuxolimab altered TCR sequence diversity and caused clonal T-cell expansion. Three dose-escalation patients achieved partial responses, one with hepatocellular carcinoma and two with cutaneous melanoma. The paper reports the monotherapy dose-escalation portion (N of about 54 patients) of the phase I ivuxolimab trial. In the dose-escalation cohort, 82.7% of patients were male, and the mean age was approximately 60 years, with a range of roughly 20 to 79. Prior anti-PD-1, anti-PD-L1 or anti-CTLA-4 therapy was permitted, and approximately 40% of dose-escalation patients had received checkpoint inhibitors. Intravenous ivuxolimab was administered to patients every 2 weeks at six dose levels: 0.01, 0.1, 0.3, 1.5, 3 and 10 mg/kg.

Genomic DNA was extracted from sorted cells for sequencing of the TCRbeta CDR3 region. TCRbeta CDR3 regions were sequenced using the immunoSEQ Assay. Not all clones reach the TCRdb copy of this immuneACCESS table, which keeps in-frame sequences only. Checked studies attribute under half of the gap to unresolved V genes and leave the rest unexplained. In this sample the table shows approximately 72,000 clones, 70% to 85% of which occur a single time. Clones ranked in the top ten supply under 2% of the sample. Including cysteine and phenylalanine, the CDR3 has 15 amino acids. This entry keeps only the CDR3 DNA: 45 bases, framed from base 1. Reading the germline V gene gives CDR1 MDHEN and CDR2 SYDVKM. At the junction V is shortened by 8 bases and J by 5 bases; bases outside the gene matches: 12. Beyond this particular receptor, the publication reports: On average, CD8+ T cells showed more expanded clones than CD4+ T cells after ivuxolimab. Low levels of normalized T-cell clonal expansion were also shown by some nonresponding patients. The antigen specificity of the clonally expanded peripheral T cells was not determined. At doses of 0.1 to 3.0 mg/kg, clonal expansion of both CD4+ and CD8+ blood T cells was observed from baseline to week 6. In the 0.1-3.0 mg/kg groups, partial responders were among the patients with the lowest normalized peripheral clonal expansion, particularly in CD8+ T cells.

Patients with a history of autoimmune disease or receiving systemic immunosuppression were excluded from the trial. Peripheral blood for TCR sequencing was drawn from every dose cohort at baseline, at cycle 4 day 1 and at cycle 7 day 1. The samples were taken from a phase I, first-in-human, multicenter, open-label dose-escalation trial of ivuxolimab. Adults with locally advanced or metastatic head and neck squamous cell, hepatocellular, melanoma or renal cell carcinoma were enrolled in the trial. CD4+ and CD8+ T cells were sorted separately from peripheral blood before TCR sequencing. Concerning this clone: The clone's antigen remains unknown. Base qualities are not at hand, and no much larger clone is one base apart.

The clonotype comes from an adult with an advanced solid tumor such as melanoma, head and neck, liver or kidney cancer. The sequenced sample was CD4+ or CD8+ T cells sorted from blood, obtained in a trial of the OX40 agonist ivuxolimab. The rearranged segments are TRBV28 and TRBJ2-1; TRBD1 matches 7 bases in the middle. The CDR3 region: CASLSPGTENNEQFF. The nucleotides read TGTGCCAGCCTATCCCCCGGGACAGAGAACAATGAGCAGTTCTTC.